This TCR beta chain was sequenced in a study of blood T cell repertoires in COVID-19. Study-level information: Researchers got acute and convalescent COVID-19 samples from the United States, Italy and Spain.

This CDR3 has 13 amino acids. Germline V gene lookup returns CDR1 WSHSY and CDR2 SAAADI. Trimming cost V 7 bases and J 4 bases; bases outside gene matches: 3. Individuals aged roughly 18 to 95 years were recruited from about two dozen US areas. Participant reports of clinical history set cohort assignment. The protocol was immunoSEQ multiplex PCR, while the TCRdb copy is restricted to in-frame clones and leaves out a portion. The sample holds a few hundred thousand clones, 80% to 85% seen once. This clonotype was sampled from a woman between 45 and 65 years old who had recovered from COVID-19. Sequencing used PBMCs or T cells enriched from blood (not recorded which). The gene calls are TRBV10-2 and TRBJ2-3; 9 nucleotides agree with TRBD2. CDR3 in DNA: TGCGCCAGCATGGTAGCGGGGGCAGATACGCAGTATTTT. Amino acids: CASMVAGADTQYF.